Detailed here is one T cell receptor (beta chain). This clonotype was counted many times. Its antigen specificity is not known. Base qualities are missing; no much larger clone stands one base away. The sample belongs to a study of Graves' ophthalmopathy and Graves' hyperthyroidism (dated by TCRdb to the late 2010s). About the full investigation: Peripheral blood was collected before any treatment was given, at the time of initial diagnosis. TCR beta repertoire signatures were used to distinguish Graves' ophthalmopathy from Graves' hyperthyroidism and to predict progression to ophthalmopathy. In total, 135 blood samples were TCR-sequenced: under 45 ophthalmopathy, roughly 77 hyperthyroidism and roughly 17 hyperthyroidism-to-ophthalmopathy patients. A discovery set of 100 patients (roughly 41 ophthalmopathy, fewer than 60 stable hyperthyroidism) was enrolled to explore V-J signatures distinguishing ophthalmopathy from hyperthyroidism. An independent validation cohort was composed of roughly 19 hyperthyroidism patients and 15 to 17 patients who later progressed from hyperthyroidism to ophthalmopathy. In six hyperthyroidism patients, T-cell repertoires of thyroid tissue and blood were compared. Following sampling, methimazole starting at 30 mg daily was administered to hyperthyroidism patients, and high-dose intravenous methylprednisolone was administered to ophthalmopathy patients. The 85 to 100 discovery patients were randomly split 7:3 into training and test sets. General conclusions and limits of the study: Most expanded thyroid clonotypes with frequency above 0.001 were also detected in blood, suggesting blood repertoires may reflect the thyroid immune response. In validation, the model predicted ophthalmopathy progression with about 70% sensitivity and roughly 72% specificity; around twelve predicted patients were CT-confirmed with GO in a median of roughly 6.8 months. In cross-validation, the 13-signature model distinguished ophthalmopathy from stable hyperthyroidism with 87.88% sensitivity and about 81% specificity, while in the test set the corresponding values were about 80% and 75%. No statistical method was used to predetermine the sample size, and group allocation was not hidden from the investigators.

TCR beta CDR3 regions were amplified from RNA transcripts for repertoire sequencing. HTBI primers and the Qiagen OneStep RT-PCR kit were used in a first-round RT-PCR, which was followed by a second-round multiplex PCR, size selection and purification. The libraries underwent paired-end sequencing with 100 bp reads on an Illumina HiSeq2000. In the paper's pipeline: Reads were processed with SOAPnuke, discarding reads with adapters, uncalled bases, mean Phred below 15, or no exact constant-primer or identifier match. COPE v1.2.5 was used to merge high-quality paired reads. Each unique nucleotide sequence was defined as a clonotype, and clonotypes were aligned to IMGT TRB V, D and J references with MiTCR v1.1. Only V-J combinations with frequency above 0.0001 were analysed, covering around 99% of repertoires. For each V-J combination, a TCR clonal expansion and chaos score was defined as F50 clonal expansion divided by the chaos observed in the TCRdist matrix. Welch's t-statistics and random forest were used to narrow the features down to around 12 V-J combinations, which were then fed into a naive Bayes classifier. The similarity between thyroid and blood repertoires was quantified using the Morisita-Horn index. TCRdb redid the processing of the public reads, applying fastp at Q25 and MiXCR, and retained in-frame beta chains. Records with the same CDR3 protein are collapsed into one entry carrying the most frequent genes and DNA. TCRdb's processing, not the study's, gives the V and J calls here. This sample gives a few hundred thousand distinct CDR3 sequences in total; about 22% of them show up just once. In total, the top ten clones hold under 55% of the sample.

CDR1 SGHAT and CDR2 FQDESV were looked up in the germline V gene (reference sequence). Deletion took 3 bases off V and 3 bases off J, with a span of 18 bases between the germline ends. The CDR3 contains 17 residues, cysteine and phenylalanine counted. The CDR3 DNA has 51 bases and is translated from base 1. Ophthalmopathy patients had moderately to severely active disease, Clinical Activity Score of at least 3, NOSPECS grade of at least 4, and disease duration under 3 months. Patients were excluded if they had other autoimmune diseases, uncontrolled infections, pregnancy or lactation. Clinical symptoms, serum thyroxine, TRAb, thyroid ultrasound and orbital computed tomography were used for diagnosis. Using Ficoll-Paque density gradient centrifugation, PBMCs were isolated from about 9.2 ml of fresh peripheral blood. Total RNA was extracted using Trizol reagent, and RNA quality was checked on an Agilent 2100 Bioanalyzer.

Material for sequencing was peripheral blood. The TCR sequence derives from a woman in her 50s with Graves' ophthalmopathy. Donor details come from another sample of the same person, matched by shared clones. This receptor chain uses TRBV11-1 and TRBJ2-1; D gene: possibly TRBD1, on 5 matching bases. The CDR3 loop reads CASSFDPDSPGYNEQFF. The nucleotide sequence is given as TGTGCCAGCAGCTTTGACCCTGACAGCCCGGGCTACAATGAGCAGTTCTTC.